What follows are 18 T cell receptor beta chains derived from one specimen sequenced in a study of tissue T cells after allogeneic stem cell transplantation. Using immunoSEQ multiplex PCR, the repertoire was profiled, and TCRdb retains in-frame clones only, with some absent. The repertoire holds under 950 clones, around 42% seen once, with 45% to 50% in the top ten. Adult allogeneic hematopoietic cell transplant recipients with steroid-refractory graft-versus-host disease were prospectively enrolled for research autopsy. Source: kidney tissue, taken at autopsy. These receptors were collected from a female patient between 40 and 75 years old with steroid-refractory graft-versus-host disease after an allogeneic stem cell transplant. Some T cells may be provided by the graft donor.

The J gene is TRBJ1-2, the V gene TRBV27, with TRBD1 identical over 9 bases. V was pared by 6 bases and J by 6 bases, with 8 bases of the junction left unmatched. The CDR3 extends over 14 amino acids. Germline CDR1 MNHEY, CDR2 SMNVEV (reference sequence). The CDR3 spells CASRNGQGRHGYTF. The CDR3 DNA reads as TGTGCCAGCAGAAACGGACAGGGGCGACATGGCTACACCTTC.

Within the sample, this clone is hyperexpanded (1% or more). The V call is TRBV28, the J call TRBJ2-7; TRBD2 matches at 13 bases. The CDR3 has 14 residues. Trimming removed 3 bases from V and 7 bases from J; junction bases left unmatched: 3. CDR1 and CDR2 (germline): MDHEN, SYDVKM. The DNA for the CDR3 is TGTGCCAGCAGTTTGGGACTAGCGGGGATGGAGCAGTACTTC. Translated, it gives CASSLGLAGMEQYF.

The V gene is TRBV11-2, the J gene TRBJ2-3, with D unresolved. Trimming shortened V by 6 bases and J by 2 bases, and 9 bases separated the two germline ends. CDR1 and CDR2 from the germline V gene are SGHAT and FQNNGV. This CDR3 has 13 residues. CDR3 sequence (DNA): TGTGCCAGCAGAGAAGCTCTCACAGATACGCAGTATTTT. Translation: CASREALTDTQYF.

The sample holds a few counts of this clone. The gene calls are TRBV18 and TRBJ1-2; D gene unclear. Germline loops: CDR1 KGHSH, CDR2 LQKENI. The V gene lost 1 base and the J gene lost 5 bases, with 8 bases spanning the gap. The CDR3 spans 13 residues. This CDR3 reads CASSPRTEYGYTF. The CDR3 bases are TGTGCCAGCTCACCACGGACTGAGTATGGCTACACCTTC.

The sample holds a few counts of this clone. This chain uses TRBV20-1 with TRBJ2-7, with 11 bases aligning to TRBD2. Trimming cost V 3 bases and J 1 base; bases outside gene matches: 5. CDR3 length: 15 amino acids. Germline CDR1 and CDR2: DFQATT and SNEGSKA (reference sequence). DNA of the CDR3: TGCAGTGCTAGTGGACTAGCGGGTAGATCCTACGAGCAGTACTTC. As protein: CSASGLAGRSYEQYF.

The table lists this clone with a few counts. DNA for the CDR3: TGTGCCATCAGTGATGAGATTGCCTACGAGCAGTACTTC. This gives the protein CAISDEIAYEQYF. The chain joins TRBV10-3 to TRBJ2-7; D uncertain. The CDR3 contains 13 residues. The V end lost 3 bases, the J end lost 2 bases, and 8 bases lay between the germline ends. Germline CDR1 reads ENHRY; CDR2 reads SYGVKD.

This chain joins TRBV7-8 and TRBJ1-5; 8 nucleotides match TRBD1. Per germline, CDR1 SGHVS and CDR2 FQNEAQ. The CDR3 covers 14 residues. The V gene end was trimmed by 1 base and the J gene end by 7 bases; junction bases not matched to a gene: 3. CDR3 DNA: TGTGCCAGCAGCTTAGGGACAGGGTGGCAGCCCCAGCATTTT. This gives the protein CASSLGTGWQPQHF.

The chain links TRBV7-8 to TRBJ2-7, with D tentatively TRBD2 (5 bases). Germline CDR1 SGHVS, CDR2 FQNEAQ. The CDR3 loop spans 12 amino acids. Between the trimmed V and J ends, which lost 5 bases and 6 bases, there was a span of 11 bases. CDR3 coding DNA: TGTGCCAGCAGCCCGGACTTTGGCGAGCAGTACTTC. Amino acids: CASSPDFGEQYF.

The CDR3: CASSLGLARNEQFF. The CDR3 DNA is TGTGCCAGCAGTCTCGGACTAGCGAGGAATGAGCAGTTCTTC. The chain joins TRBV27 to TRBJ2-1; 9 bases fit TRBD2. CDR3 length: 14 amino acids. V lost 5 bases and J lost 7; bases outside the gene matches: 6. Germline V gene lookup returns CDR1 MNHEY and CDR2 SMNVEV (reference sequence).

DNA of the CDR3: TGTGCCAGCAGCCGAGACAGGGGTTCGGCAGATACGCAGTATTTT. The encoded protein is CASSRDRGSADTQYF. The J gene is TRBJ2-3, the V gene TRBV5-4, with 8 bases that match TRBD1. The length of the CDR3 is 15 residues. Trimming cost V 4 bases and J 4 bases; bases outside gene matches: 8. Germline CDR1 and CDR2: SGHNT and YYREEE (reference sequence).

The chain carries TRBV2 and TRBJ2-7, with D uncertain. Germline CDR1 SNHLY, CDR2 FYNNEI. With 7 bases removed from V and 2 bases from J, the gap between germline ends came to 15 bases. The CDR3 has 14 amino acids. Here the CDR3 reads CASIRALPPYEQYF. CDR3 nucleotide sequence: TGTGCCAGCATTCGGGCTCTACCGCCCTACGAGCAGTACTTC.

Judged by abundance, this clone is medium-sized. The genes are TRBV30 and TRBJ1-2; D possibly corresponds to TRBD1 (6 bases). V lost 1 base and J 4 bases, leaving 7 bases between the germline ends. The germline V gene has CDR1 GTSNPN and CDR2 SVGIG (reference sequence). The CDR3 spans 12 residues. As DNA, the CDR3 is TGTGCCTGGAGTGAGGGGGGCTATGGCTACACCTTC. As protein: CAWSEGGYGYTF.

V gene TRBV2 combines with J gene TRBJ1-1; no definite D call. V lost 4 bases and J 1 base, leaving 19 bases between the germline ends. Germline CDR1 is SNHLY and CDR2 is FYNNEI. The CDR3 contains 17 residues. The CDR3: CASSGALSRRTNTEAFF. CDR3 DNA sequence: TGTGCCAGCAGTGGGGCCCTGTCTAGGCGGACGAACACTGAAGCTTTCTTT.

The V and J genes are TRBV5-1 and TRBJ2-3, with D tentatively TRBD2 (5 bases). Trimming left V 1 base short and J 6 bases short, with 6 bases between. This CDR3 contains 12 residues. Germline V CDR1 and CDR2: SGHRS, YFSETQ. CDR3 in DNA: TGCGCCAGCAGCTTGAGAGGGGATACGCAGTATTTT. This encodes CASSLRGDTQYF. Drawing the rest from reference TRBV5-1 and TRBJ2-3, the complete variable domain is KAGVTQTPRYLIKTRGQQVTLSCSPISGHRSVSWYQQTPGQGLQFLFEYFSETQRNKGNFPGRFSGRQFSNSRSEMNVSTLELGDSALYLCASSLRGDTQYFGPGTRLTVL.

The CDR3 reads CASSLREETQYF. CDR3 nucleotide sequence: TGTGCCAGCTCACTTCGGGAAGAGACCCAGTACTTC. V usage is TRBV18 and J usage is TRBJ2-5; D gene ambiguous. The ends were cut back, 4 bases at V and 3 bases at J, with 6 bases in the middle. The CDR3 extends over 12 amino acids. Germline-derived CDR1 and CDR2 are KGHSH and LQKENI.

V is TRBV7-9 and J is TRBJ1-3; no firm D call. CDR1 is SEHNR, CDR2 FQNEAQ, per germline (reference sequence). The CDR3 covers 11 residues. V gave up 9 bases and J gave up 4 bases, with 7 bases separating them. The CDR3 sequence: CASREGNTIYF. The DNA of the CDR3 is TGTGCCAGTCGGGAGGGAAACACCATATATTTT.

Judged by abundance, this clone is large. The chain is built from TRBV20-1 and TRBJ2-2; 12 bases map to TRBD2. The CDR3 has 15 residues. The germline gives CDR1 DFQATT, CDR2 SNEGSKA (reference sequence). V dropped 3 bases and J dropped 6; count of bases not matched to a gene: 5. CDR3 nucleotides: TGCAGTGCTAGTAAAGCTAGCGGGAGGGCCGGGGAGCTGTTTTTT. This gives the protein CSASKASGRAGELFF.

V gene TRBV9 combines with J gene TRBJ2-3; 16 bases are a match to TRBD2. V trimming: 2 bases; J trimming: 6 bases; junction bases outside the gene matches: 9. This CDR3 spans 18 amino acids. Germline CDR1 reads SGDLS; CDR2 reads YYNGEE. The CDR3 loop is CASSVGLAGGRPTDTQYF. In DNA form, the CDR3 reads TGTGCCAGCAGCGTGGGACTAGCGGGGGGGAGACCCACGGATACGCAGTATTTT.